The 2 T cell receptor beta chains in this list originate from one sample, sequenced in a study of T cells in Graves' hyperthyroidism and ophthalmopathy. Amplification of TCR beta CDR3 regions used RNA as the template. HTBI primers were employed in a first-round RT-PCR of the TCR CDR3. TCRdb re-analysed the multiplex PCR reads in MiXCR, keeping a single row per CDR3 protein. The sample lists hundreds of thousands of distinct CDR3 sequences, around 15% occurring once. The sample taken for sequencing was blood. The receptors derive from a woman aged 18-35 years with Graves' hyperthyroidism.

The CDR3: CASRTLVKLFF. DNA of the CDR3: TGTGCCAGCAGGACCCTGGTAAAACTGTTTTTT. The chain joins TRBV2 to TRBJ1-4; D not certain. The CDR3 totals 11 residues. V dropped 6 bases and J dropped 10 bases, with 9 bases sitting between them. The germline V gene has CDR1 SNHLY and CDR2 FYNNEI.

The rearrangement joins TRBV6-5 to TRBJ2-2; TRBD1 aligns across 11 bases. CDR1 and CDR2 from the germline V gene are MNHEY and SVGAGI. Losses at the gene ends were 0 bases for V and 7 bases for J; bases not matched to a gene: 10. CDR3 length: 18 amino acids. DNA for the CDR3: TGTGCCAGCAGTTACTCCACCGGACAGGGGGCGCGAAGCGGGGAGCTGTTTTTT. The encoded protein is CASSYSTGQGARSGELFF.